This T cell receptor (beta chain) was observed in a study of T cell repertoires in cytomegalovirus infection. CDR3 length: 16 residues. The V gene lost 5 bases and the J gene lost 5 bases, with 21 bases spanning the gap. CDR1 and CDR2 (germline): MDHEN, SYDVKM. MiXCR, applied by TCRdb to the reads, yields one record per CDR3 protein. Of some 940,000 distinct CDR3 sequences in the sample, around 31% were seen once. Points on this clonotype: As yet, its antigen is unknown.

The genes are TRBV28 and TRBJ1-1, with D possibly TRBD1 on 5 matching bases. The sequenced sample was cultured CD8+ T cells from PBMCs, obtained from culture after CMV antigen stimulation. The TCR was taken from a human donor in good health (CMV status not recorded). Some clones in this sample may be carry-over from other donors' samples. The CDR3 DNA reads TGTGCCAGCAGTCACAGGAGTAAGAACAGGAGGACTGAAGCTTTCTTT. Translating gives CASSHRSKNRRTEAFF.